This is a list of T cell receptor beta chains from one sample in a study of T-cell reconstitution after alpha-beta-depleted transplantation in children. One entry per CDR3 protein results from TCRdb running MiXCR on the PCR reads. The sample has 550,000 to 600,000 distinct CDR3 sequences; about 21% are singletons. The sequences come from PBMCs, mostly from graft donor cells, collected 360 days after TCRalphabeta/CD19-depleted stem cell transplant. These receptor sequences come from a boy under two years old who had a stem cell transplant for acute myeloid leukemia, so the T cells may come from the graft donor. The CDR3 runs from the conserved cysteine through the conserved F or W. A D gene is named only where the DNA matches it firmly. Size values are once, few and many counts, or a class for expanded clones, and some rows have none.

d_call	clone_size	j_call	v_call	cdr3_aa	cdr3_nt
-	many	TRBJ2-6	TRBV28	CASSGANVLTF	TGTGCCAGCAGTGGGGCCAACGTCCTGACTTTC
-	few	TRBJ2-5	TRBV7-9	CASSSTTRTVETQYF	TGTGCCAGCAGTTCCACGACTAGAACGGTAGAGACCCAGTACTTC
-	many	TRBJ2-5	TRBV19	CASAQEETQYF	TGTGCCAGTGCGCAGGAAGAGACCCAGTACTTC
TRBD2	-	TRBJ2-5	TRBV20-1	CSASEVAGRPQETQYF	TGCAGTGCCTCAGAGGTAGCGGGGAGGCCGCAAGAGACCCAGTACTTC
-	few	TRBJ2-1	TRBV29-1	CSVETQGAYNEQFF	TGCAGCGTTGAAACGCAGGGAGCTTACAATGAGCAGTTCTTC
-	few	TRBJ1-5	TRBV27	CASSLIRDQPQHF	TGTGCCAGCAGTTTAATCAGGGATCAGCCCCAGCATTTT
-	-	TRBJ2-4	TRBV19	CASSQRNLGKNIQYF	TGTGCCAGTAGTCAGCGGAACCTGGGCAAAAACATTCAGTACTTC
TRBD1	many	TRBJ2-1	TRBV20-1	CSAPNRQGPHNEQFF	TGCAGTGCCCCGAACCGACAGGGTCCCCACAATGAGCAGTTCTTC
TRBD2	few	TRBJ2-1	TRBV28	CASRPTGTNNNEQFF	TGTGCCAGCAGGCCAACCGGGACTAATAACAATGAGCAGTTCTTC
-	many	TRBJ1-5	TRBV7-9	CASSSGQANQPQHF	TGTGCCAGCAGCTCGGGCCAGGCAAATCAGCCCCAGCATTTT
-	-	TRBJ2-2	TRBV24-1	CATSDPTGTTGELFF	TGTGCCACCAGTGACCCCACAGGGACCACCGGGGAGCTGTTTTTT
TRBD2	-	TRBJ2-3	TRBV20-1	CSAREGGWGTQYF	TGCAGTGCTAGAGAGGGGGGGTGGGGAACGCAGTATTTT
-	-	TRBJ2-1	TRBV7-3	CASSLRGFNNEQFF	TGTGCCAGCAGCTTAAGGGGTTTCAACAATGAGCAGTTCTTC
TRBD1	many	TRBJ2-2	TRBV27	CASSFGTAGELFF	TGTGCCAGCAGCTTCGGGACAGCCGGGGAGCTGTTTTTT
-	many	TRBJ2-7	TRBV29-1	CSVKGTYEQYF	TGCAGCGTTAAAGGGACCTACGAGCAGTACTTC
-	-	TRBJ1-5	TRBV28	CASSSIGQPQHF	TGTGCCAGCAGTTCCATAGGTCAGCCCCAGCATTTT
-	many	TRBJ2-1	TRBV7-9	CASSSLELAEQFF	TGTGCCAGCAGCTCCCTTGAATTAGCTGAGCAGTTCTTC
-	few	TRBJ1-1	TRBV20-1	CSAFFEAPEAFF	TGCAGTGCCTTTTTTGAAGCCCCTGAAGCTTTCTTT
-	-	TRBJ1-1	TRBV11-3	CASSSDGPQTEAFF	TGTGCCAGCAGCTCTGACGGACCACAGACTGAAGCTTTCTTT
-	many	TRBJ2-3	TRBV27	CASSLGPYLEVDTQYF	TGTGCCAGCAGTTTAGGGCCGTATTTAGAGGTAGATACGCAGTATTTT
-	many	TRBJ1-1	TRBV12-3/TRBV12-4	CASTNTRAWTEAFF	TGTGCCAGCACGAATACGAGGGCGTGGACTGAAGCTTTCTTT
TRBD1	many	TRBJ2-3	TRBV9	CASSSREGATDTQYF	TGTGCCAGCAGCTCCCGAGAGGGGGCCACAGATACGCAGTATTTT
-	-	TRBJ2-5	TRBV6-1	CASSTGIRETQYF	TGTGCCAGCAGTACAGGCATACGCGAGACCCAGTACTTC
-	few	TRBJ1-3	TRBV15	CATMAQQIGNTIYF	TGTGCCACCATGGCCCAACAGATTGGAAACACCATATATTTT
TRBD1	-	TRBJ1-1	TRBV28	CASSHGTALIYEAFF	TGTGCCAGCAGCCATGGGACAGCGTTAATATATGAAGCTTTCTTT
-	few	TRBJ2-3	TRBV20-1	CSARVPYTQYF	TGCAGTGCTAGAGTCCCCTATACGCAGTATTTT
-	few	TRBJ2-7	TRBV12-3/TRBV12-4	CASSPSIINEQYF	TGTGCCAGCAGTCCTTCTATCATCAACGAGCAGTACTTC
TRBD2	-	TRBJ2-5	TRBV20-1	CSLPIGSGGPKETQYF	TGCAGTCTCCCAATAGGGAGCGGGGGGCCCAAAGAGACCCAGTACTTC
TRBD1	many	TRBJ1-1	TRBV5-6	CASSFWVTGDGTEAFF	TGTGCCAGCAGCTTTTGGGTGACAGGGGACGGCACTGAAGCTTTCTTT
-	-	TRBJ2-6	TRBV11-2	CASSPQEGLSGANVLTF	TGTGCCAGCAGCCCTCAGGAGGGCCTCTCTGGGGCCAACGTCCTGACTTTC
-	many	TRBJ2-3	TRBV4-3	CASSQEGDTQYF	TGCGCCAGCAGCCAAGAGGGAGATACGCAGTATTTT
-	few	TRBJ2-7	TRBV13	CASSPYQGNPYEQYF	TGTGCCAGCAGCCCCTATCAGGGAAACCCCTACGAGCAGTACTTC
-	-	TRBJ1-1	TRBV2	CASSESGRGSSAFF	TGTGCCAGCAGTGAGTCGGGACGGGGGTCTTCAGCTTTCTTT
TRBD2	-	TRBJ2-2	TRBV6-5	CASSYRRLAVNTGELFF	TGTGCCAGCAGTTACCGCCGACTAGCGGTGAACACCGGGGAGCTGTTTTTT
-	-	TRBJ1-1	TRBV6-2/TRBV6-3	CASSYSRGPEAFF	TGTGCCAGCAGTTACTCCAGGGGCCCTGAAGCTTTCTTT
-	-	TRBJ2-2	TRBV9	CASSVEGSLNTGELFF	TGTGCCAGCAGCGTAGAAGGTAGCCTCAACACCGGGGAGCTGTTTTTT
-	many	TRBJ2-5	TRBV29-1	CSARGAGGQETQYF	TGCAGCGCCAGGGGGGCCGGGGGTCAAGAGACCCAGTACTTC
-	many	TRBJ1-4	TRBV20-1	CSAVMGGTKEELFF	TGCAGTGCCGTCATGGGCGGGACTAAAGAAGAACTGTTTTTT
-	many	TRBJ1-5	TRBV12-3/TRBV12-4	CASSFGGYQPQHF	TGTGCCAGCAGTTTCGGGGGATATCAGCCCCAGCATTTT
-	-	TRBJ2-1	TRBV12-3/TRBV12-4	CASTHSEQNNNEQFF	TGTGCCAGCACTCACTCGGAACAGAATAACAATGAGCAGTTCTTC
-	few	TRBJ1-2	TRBV12-5	CASGLASLDGYTF	TGTGCTAGTGGTTTGGCGTCCCTGGATGGCTACACCTTC
TRBD2	many	TRBJ2-3	TRBV27	CASSKFPLAGAEDTQYF	TGTGCCAGCAGCAAGTTCCCCCTAGCGGGGGCGGAGGATACGCAGTATTTT
-	many	TRBJ2-7	TRBV20-1	CSASFGTDAYEQYF	TGCAGTGCTAGTTTCGGGACGGACGCCTACGAGCAGTACTTC
-	-	TRBJ1-2	TRBV27	CASSFQPPDGYGYTF	TGTGCCAGCAGTTTCCAACCCCCTGATGGGTATGGCTACACCTTC
TRBD2	-	TRBJ2-1	TRBV7-8	CANPPETSGGDLFF	TGTGCCAACCCCCCTGAGACTAGCGGGGGGGACCTGTTCTTC
-	-	TRBJ2-5	TRBV30	CAWSVVDRAETQYF	TGTGCCTGGAGTGTAGTCGATAGGGCGGAGACCCAGTACTTC
-	many	TRBJ2-1	TRBV14	CASSQGRQHDEQFF	TGTGCCAGCAGCCAAGGAAGACAACACGATGAGCAGTTCTTC
-	many	TRBJ1-3	TRBV12-3/TRBV12-4	CASKSTGGNTIYF	TGTGCCAGCAAGTCGACGGGTGGAAACACCATATATTTT
-	-	TRBJ2-1	TRBV29-1	CSVGTRLPSYNEQFF	TGCAGCGTGGGTACCCGACTCCCCTCCTACAATGAGCAGTTCTTC
-	many	TRBJ2-3	TRBV29-1	CSVLETTDTQYF	TGCAGCGTTTTGGAGACCACAGATACGCAGTATTTT
-	few	TRBJ1-4	TRBV9	CASSVGAGGEKLFF	TGTGCCAGCAGCGTAGGGGCCGGGGGTGAAAAACTGTTTTTT